This T cell receptor (beta chain) was recorded in a study of cytomegalovirus exposure and HLA in healthy donors. The PCR ran on 60 Vbeta and 13 Jbeta primers. Generated by immunoSEQ multiplex PCR, the TCRdb table keeps only in-frame clones and is missing some. The sample has about 100,000 clones, roughly 74% seen once. As to this clone: As yet, its antigen is unknown.

Study outcomes and limitations: Later on, analysis showed that most CMV-associated TCR beta chains appeared to be HLA-restricted. For presence/absence analyses, sequencing depth was assumed to be roughly uniform across donors. A previous analysis found most TCR beta V segments productive roughly 87% or roughly 30% of the time.

The sequence was obtained from a female donor in good health and CMV-seropositive. Sequencing was performed on PBMCs.

CDR3 in DNA: TGCGCCAGCAGCCAAGATCACAGGGGACTCTATGGCTACACCTTC. Its translation is CASSQDHRGLYGYTF. The V and J genes are TRBV4-3 and TRBJ1-2; 7 nucleotides line up with TRBD1. Germline assignment: CDR1 LGHNA and CDR2 YSLEER. The CDR3 is 15 residues long. After removal of 0 bases from V and 4 bases from J, the junction contained 5 bases not matched to a gene.